Shown below are 2 T cell receptor beta chains from a single sample sequenced in a study of T cell clusters in autoimmune cytopenias. Each sample's input was around 250 ng genomic DNA, some 40,000 genome equivalents. TRB was amplified by touch-down multiplex PCR, primer pools A and B combined. Each CDR3 protein gets one entry in TCRdb, which reprocessed the multiplex PCR reads and gives no DNA. The sample table includes about 4,900 distinct CDR3 sequences. The same sample was also used in a study of T cell repertoires in aging, cancer and after chemotherapy.

Sequenced input: peripheral blood. The receptors stem from a human donor in good health.

This clonotype counts as medium-sized (0.01 to 0.1%) by frequency. The chain joins TRBV15 to TRBJ2-1. The length of the CDR3 is 15 residues. Germline V lookup: CDR1 LNHNV, CDR2 YYDKDF (reference sequence). CDR3 amino acids: CATSRDSAVGYEQFF.

According to its frequency, this clonotype is medium-sized (0.01 to 0.1%). J is TRBJ1-3 and V is TRBV29-1. The germline V gene encodes CDR1 SQVTM and CDR2 ANQGSEA. The length of the CDR3 is 16 residues. This CDR3 reads CSVEGLDRDSGNTIYF.